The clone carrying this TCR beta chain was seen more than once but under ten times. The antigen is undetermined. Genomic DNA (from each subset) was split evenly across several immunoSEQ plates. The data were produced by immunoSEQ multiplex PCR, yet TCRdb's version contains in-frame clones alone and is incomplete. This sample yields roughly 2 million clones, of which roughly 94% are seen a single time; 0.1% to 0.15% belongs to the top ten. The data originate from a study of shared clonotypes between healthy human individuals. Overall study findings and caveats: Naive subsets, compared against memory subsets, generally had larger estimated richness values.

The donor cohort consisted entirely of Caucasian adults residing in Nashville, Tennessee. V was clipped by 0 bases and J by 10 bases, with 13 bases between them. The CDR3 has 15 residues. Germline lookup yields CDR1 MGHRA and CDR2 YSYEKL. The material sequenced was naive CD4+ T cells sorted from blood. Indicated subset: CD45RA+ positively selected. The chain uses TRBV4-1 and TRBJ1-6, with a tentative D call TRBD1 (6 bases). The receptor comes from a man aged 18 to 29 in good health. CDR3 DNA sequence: TGCGCCAGCAGCCAAGATGCACAGGGTAGGTCACCCCTCCACTTT. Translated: CASSQDAQGRSPLHF.